These 16 T cell receptor beta chains originate from one sample sequenced in a study of high-grade serous ovarian cancer treatment subgroups. This table comes from immunoSEQ multiplex PCR, and its TCRdb copy is limited to in-frame clones, with some not included. This table holds nearly 8,000 clones, under 80% found once. The tumor samples were collected prior to definitive surgery or chemotherapy. The specimen sequenced was tumor tissue. All receptors derive from a human donor with high-grade serous ovarian cancer.

This clone occurred once. The chain has TRBV4-3 and TRBJ2-7; D is unresolved. Germline loops: CDR1 LGHNA, CDR2 YSLEER. The CDR3 sequence is 13 residues long. The V end lost 6 bases, the J end lost 3 bases, and 12 bases lay between the germline ends. CDR3 in amino acids: CASSLEVRYEQYF. The CDR3, as DNA: TGCGCCAGCAGTCTCGAGGTCCGCTACGAGCAGTACTTC.

The J gene is TRBJ2-5, the V gene TRBV7-2; TRBD1 is a possible D gene (5 bases). Matching the DNA end better, TRBJ2-7 makes the J call doubtful. This CDR3 contains 12 residues. Germline loops: CDR1 SGHTA, CDR2 FQGNSA. The CDR3 sequence: CASSKQDYEQYF. CDR3 coding DNA: TGTGCCAGCAGTAAACAGGACTACGAGCAGTACTTC.

This clone was picked up one time. The chain links TRBV27 to TRBJ2-7; 8 bases are a match to TRBD1. With V trimmed by 2 bases and J by 5 bases, 8 bases remained unmatched. The CDR3 length is 15 residues. Per the germline V gene, CDR1 is MNHEY and CDR2 is SMNVEV (reference sequence). The CDR3 bases are TGTGCCAGCAGTTTACTCCAGGGGGCAGGGAACGAGCAGTACTTC. Its translation is CASSLLQGAGNEQYF.

The rearrangement uses TRBV11-1 and TRBJ2-7, with 10 nucleotides matching TRBD1. CDR3 length: 16 residues. The V and J ends lost 5 bases and 0 bases, in that order; junction bases with no gene match: 7. Germline V gene sequence: CDR1 SGHAT, CDR2 FQDESV (reference sequence). The CDR3 sequence: CASSKDRGHNSYEQYF. In DNA, the CDR3 is TGTGCCAGCAGCAAAGACAGGGGGCACAACTCCTACGAGCAGTACTTC.

This rearrangement joins TRBV20-1 to TRBJ1-2; TRBD1 is a possible D gene (5 bases). Per germline, CDR1 DFQATT and CDR2 SNEGSKA (reference sequence). V lost 7 bases, J lost 3 bases, and 9 bases lay in between. The CDR3 consists of 11 residues. CDR3 bases: TGCAGTGACTCCAGGGACTATGGCTACACCTTC. Translating it yields CSDSRDYGYTF.

There are a few counts of this clone. This rearrangement joins TRBV16 to TRBJ2-7, with D unclear. From germline, CDR1 is KGHSY and CDR2 FQNENV. The CDR3 runs to 12 residues. The V and J ends lost 5 bases and 5 bases respectively, with 10 bases between them. The CDR3 coding sequence is TGTGCCAGCAGCGTCGTTGCGGACGAGCAGTACTTC. Protein: CASSVVADEQYF.

This CDR3 is CASSLDLAGGTQYF. The CDR3 nucleotides are TGTGCCAGCAGCTTAGACCTAGCGGGAGGTACGCAGTATTTT. This chain uses TRBV7-2 with TRBJ2-3; 11 bases align to TRBD2. With 1 base clipped from V and 8 bases from J, the junction kept 2 bases outside the gene matches. Germline-derived CDR1 and CDR2 are SGHTA and FQGNSA. The CDR3 is 14 residues long. The full variable domain, with the rest looked up from reference TRBV7-2 and TRBJ2-3, is GAGVSQSPSNKVTEKGKDVELRCDPISGHTALYWYRQSLGQGLEFLIYFQGNSAPDKSGLPSDRFSAERTGGSVSTLTIQRTQQEDSAVYLCASSLDLAGGTQYFGPGTRLTVL.

V is TRBV27 and J is TRBJ2-3; D remains unclear. Germline CDR1 is MNHEY and CDR2 is SMNVEV (reference sequence). Trimming cost V 3 bases and J 9 bases, with 16 bases left between them. The CDR3 has 14 residues. CDR3 loop: CASSFLQSGGTQYF. The DNA for the CDR3 is TGTGCCAGCAGTTTTTTACAGTCGGGTGGCACGCAGTATTTT.

The chain recombines TRBV28 with TRBJ2-1; the match to TRBD1 covers 7 bases. The CDR3 contains 14 residues. Germline-derived CDR1 and CDR2 are MDHEN and SYDVKM. Losses at the gene ends were 5 bases for V and 12 bases for J; bases not matched to a gene: 13. The CDR3 region is CASSPSGQARMQFF. The CDR3 DNA reads TGTGCCAGCAGTCCATCCGGACAGGCTCGGATGCAGTTCTTC. The full variable domain, rest sourced from reference TRBV28 and TRBJ2-1, is DVKVTQSSRYLVKRTGEKVFLECVQDMDHENMFWYRQDPGLGLRLIYFSYDVKMKEKGDIPEGYSVSREKKERFSLILESASTNQTSMYLCASSPSGQARMQFFGPGTRLTVL.

In its sample, this clone is medium-sized. The chain uses TRBV7-2 and TRBJ2-1; TRBD2 agrees at 8 bases. The ends lost 5 bases at V and 8 bases at J; junction bases unmatched: 5. CDR1 and CDR2 (germline): SGHTA, FQGNSA. This CDR3 region has 13 residues. The DNA of the CDR3 is TGTGCCAGCAGCCCAGCGGGAGCCTATGAGCAGTTCTTC. As protein: CASSPAGAYEQFF.

J is TRBJ2-7 and V is TRBV25-1; 14 nucleotides align to TRBD2. Germline V gene lookup returns CDR1 MGHDK and CDR2 SYGVNS. The trim removed 8 bases at V and 7 bases at J, leaving 13 bases unmatched. The CDR3 is 16 residues long. As DNA, the CDR3 is TGTGCCAGCGCGCCCCATGGGACTAGCGGGAGTGGAGAGCAGTACTTC. Protein sequence: CASAPHGTSGSGEQYF.

This chain joins TRBV15 and TRBJ2-3; D possibly matches TRBD1 or TRBD2 (5 bases each). This CDR3 has 15 residues. CDR1 and CDR2 from the germline V gene are LNHNV and YYDKDF (reference sequence). Trimming shortened V by 3 bases and J by 0 bases, and 10 bases separated the two germline ends. In DNA form, the CDR3 reads TGTGCCACCAGCAGGGGGGTGGGGAGCACAGATACGCAGTATTTT. Translating gives CATSRGVGSTDTQYF.

The chain links TRBV7-2 to TRBJ2-3; D not resolved. V was cut by 6 bases and J by 8 bases, with 24 bases left in between. The CDR3 is made up of 16 amino acids. Germline CDR1 and CDR2: SGHTA and FQGNSA. The DNA for the CDR3 is TGTGCCAGCAGGTTGGGATTGAACCCGGCTTTGGGTACGCAGTATTTT. It yields the protein CASRLGLNPALGTQYF.

The rearrangement links TRBV7-8 to TRBJ2-3; TRBD2 aligns across 9 bases. Per germline, CDR1 SGHVS and CDR2 FQNEAQ. CDR3 length: 15 residues. Trimming at V came to 5 bases and at J to 6 bases, leaving 9 bases not matched to a gene. The CDR3 DNA sequence: TGTGCCAGCAGCCCCCAAGCGGGAGGTCCGGATACGCAGTATTTT. This gives the protein CASSPQAGGPDTQYF.

The gene calls are TRBV12-1 and TRBJ1-5; TRBD1, the table's D call, was not compared with the DNA. TRBV12-1 represents a pseudogene. The CDR3 has 16 residues. DNA for the CDR3: TGTGCCAGCATCCGTCGGGACAAAGATAGCAATCAGCCCCAGCATTTT. This translates into CASIRRDKDSNQPQHF.

V is TRBV5-1 and J is TRBJ2-2; maybe TRBD2 (5 bases). Trimming removed 4 bases at V and 6 bases at J, with 16 bases between. CDR1 and CDR2 (germline): SGHRS, YFSETQ. CDR3 length: 15 amino acids. CDR3 residues: CASSPEDLHPGELFF. The CDR3 DNA follows: TGCGCCAGCAGCCCGGAGGACCTCCACCCCGGGGAGCTGTTTTTT.